One and the same sample provided the 30 T cell receptor beta chains below, sequenced in a study of T cells in narcolepsy. Measured with immunoSEQ multiplex PCR; TCRdb has only the in-frame clones, and not every one. The table includes 34,000 or so clones, 79% detected once. What was sequenced was memory (CD45RA-) CD4+ T cells from blood. These TCRs come from a human donor in good health.

V gene TRBV18 combines with J gene TRBJ1-5; D is unclear. Trimming removed 2 bases from V and 1 base from J, with 6 bases in between. CDR1 is KGHSH, CDR2 LQKENI, per germline. The CDR3 has 14 residues. The CDR3 DNA follows: TGTGCCAGCTCACCAGATAGCAGCAATCAGCCCCAGCATTTT. This codes for CASSPDSSNQPQHF.

The V and J genes are TRBV19 and TRBJ1-5; 8 bases line up with TRBD1. The CDR3 has 15 amino acids. J was trimmed by 6 bases and V by 3 bases; bases with no gene match: 7. The germline CDR1 and CDR2 sequences are LNHDA and SQIVND (reference sequence). The CDR3 loop reads CASSMWQGASQPQHF. CDR3 DNA sequence: TGTGCCAGTAGTATGTGGCAGGGGGCGAGTCAGCCCCAGCATTTT.

This chain uses TRBV5-4 with TRBJ1-2; 7 bases map to TRBD1. Germline CDR1 SGHNT, CDR2 YYREEE (reference sequence). Trimming at V came to 5 bases and at J to 12 bases, leaving 13 bases not matched to a gene. CDR3 length: 13 residues. CDR3 DNA sequence: TGTGCCAGCAGTTTAGAAACAGGGGTCCGAGACACCTTC. Its protein is CASSLETGVRDTF.

This clone has more than one count but fewer than ten. The rearrangement links TRBV19 to TRBJ2-6; D may be TRBD1 (7 bases). Per the germline V gene, CDR1 is LNHDA and CDR2 is SQIVND (reference sequence). This CDR3 spans 17 amino acids. Trimming shortened V by 1 base and J by 0 bases, and 10 bases separated the two germline ends. The CDR3 nucleotides are TGTGCCAGTAGTATAGGACAGGGAGGCTCTGGGGCCAACGTCCTGACTTTC. Its translation: CASSIGQGGSGANVLTF. Full variable domain (outside the CDR3, taken from reference TRBV19 and TRBJ2-6): DGGITQSPKYLFRKEGQNVTLSCEQNLNHDAMYWYRQDPGQGLRLIYYSQIVNDFQKGDIAEGYSVSREKKESFPLTVTSAQKNPTAFYLCASSIGQGGSGANVLTFGAGSRLTVL.

J is TRBJ2-1 and V is TRBV29-1, with D tentatively TRBD1 (5 bases). CDR3 length: 10 residues. The germline CDR1 and CDR2 sequences are SQVTM and ANQGSEA. V lost 8 bases to trimming and J lost 7 bases, with 9 bases between them. This CDR3 reads CSSDTNEQFF. The DNA for the CDR3 is TGCAGCTCGGACACTAATGAGCAGTTCTTC.

The genes are TRBV4-1 and TRBJ1-1; D might be TRBD1 (5 bases). V was pared by 0 bases and J by 8 bases, with 13 bases between. CDR1 is MGHRA and CDR2 is YSYEKL in the germline V gene. CDR3 length: 14 amino acids. CDR3: CASSQDRWTSEAFF. The CDR3 coding sequence is TGCGCCAGCAGCCAAGACCGCTGGACATCCGAAGCTTTCTTT.

The chain links TRBV7-6 to TRBJ2-7; 8 positions agree with TRBD2. The CDR3 is 15 amino acids. The V gene end was trimmed by 4 bases and the J gene end by 3 bases; junction bases not matched to a gene: 8. Germline assignment: CDR1 SGHVS and CDR2 FNYEAQ. DNA of the CDR3: TGTGCCAGCAGCTCCTTCCTAGGGACTAGCTACGAGCAGTACTTC. Translated, it gives CASSSFLGTSYEQYF.

The CDR3 nucleotides are TGTGCCAGCAAAGGGCTGCTCGGCGCCACTGAAGCTTTCTTT. Its translation: CASKGLLGATEAFF. The J gene is TRBJ1-1, the V gene TRBV2; no clear D. The CDR3 is 14 residues long. Germline V CDR1 and CDR2: SNHLY, FYNNEI. Trimming pared 7 bases from V and 4 bases from J, leaving 16 bases between.

This clone has a handful of counts. The chain uses TRBV7-6 and TRBJ2-5, with 10 bases lining up with TRBD1. The V gene end was trimmed by 5 bases and the J gene end by 1 base; junction bases not matched to a gene: 4. The CDR3 extends over 15 amino acids. Germline lookup yields CDR1 SGHVS and CDR2 FNYEAQ. CDR3 bases: TGTGCCAGCAGCACCGGGACAGGGGCCCAAGAGACCCAGTACTTC. This translates into CASSTGTGAQETQYF.

This sequence joins TRBV29-1 and TRBJ1-2; 9 bases are shared with TRBD1. Germline trimming cut 4 bases from V and 2 bases from J; bases unmatched to any gene: 2. This CDR3 has 13 amino acids. CDR1 and CDR2 from the germline V gene are SQVTM and ANQGSEA. The CDR3 sequence: CSVAGTGNYGYTF. CDR3 DNA: TGCAGCGTTGCAGGGACAGGGAACTATGGCTACACCTTC.

The genes are TRBV10-1 and TRBJ2-2; D gene uncertain. V lost 4 bases and J 4 bases, leaving 10 bases between the germline ends. CDR3 length: 14 residues. In germline, CDR1 is WNHNN, CDR2 SYGVQD (reference sequence). CDR3 protein: CASSGGVRTGELFF. CDR3 DNA: TGCGCCAGCAGTGGAGGTGTTCGCACCGGGGAGCTGTTTTTT.

The chain uses TRBV5-6 and TRBJ2-7, with D unclear. V shed 3 bases and J shed 4 bases, with 8 bases lying between them. Germline-derived CDR1 and CDR2 are SGHDT and YYEEEE. The CDR3 is made up of 12 amino acids. DNA for the CDR3: TGTGCCAGCAGCTCTCAAGGATACGAGCAGTACTTC. It codes for CASSSQGYEQYF.

The rearrangement joins TRBV18 to TRBJ2-1; no firm D call. The V end lost 2 bases, the J end lost 9 bases, and 11 bases lay between the germline ends. CDR3 length: 13 residues. Germline assignment: CDR1 KGHSH and CDR2 LQKENI. DNA of the CDR3: TGTGCCAGCTCACCAAAGTCGGCCGCTGAGCAGTTCTTC. Translated: CASSPKSAAEQFF.

Here the CDR3 reads CAWSDTGTGGIGGYTF. CDR3 in DNA: TGTGCCTGGAGTGACACGGGAACAGGTGGGATAGGTGGCTACACCTTC. This chain connects TRBV30 to TRBJ1-2, with D maybe TRBD1 (5 bases). V was pared by 1 base and J by 7 bases, with 22 bases between. Per the germline V gene, CDR1 is GTSNPN and CDR2 is SVGIG (reference sequence). This CDR3 has 16 amino acids. The variable domain in full, with the rest retrieved from reference TRBV30 and TRBJ1-2, is SQTIHQWPATLVQPVGSPLSLECTVEGTSNPNLYWYRQAAGRGLQLLFYSVGIGQISSEVPQNLSASRPQDRQFILSSKKLLLSDSGFYLCAWSDTGTGGIGGYTFGSGTRLTVV.

The V call is TRBV6-1, the J call TRBJ1-2; D remains unclear. CDR1 and CDR2 (germline): MNHNS, SASEGT. The V gene lost 5 bases and the J gene lost 3 bases, with 13 bases spanning the gap. This CDR3 spans 14 amino acids. CDR3 sequence (DNA): TGTGCCAGCAGTAACAGTTTATTTCACTATGGCTACACCTTC. Protein product: CASSNSLFHYGYTF.

The rearrangement joins TRBV5-5 to TRBJ2-7, with D unclear. V was cut by 0 bases and J by 3 bases, with 10 bases left in between. In germline, CDR1 is SGHKS, CDR2 YYEKEE (reference sequence). The CDR3 length is 14 residues. The CDR3 region is CASSLAVRVYEQYF. In DNA form, the CDR3 reads TGTGCCAGCAGCTTGGCCGTACGGGTCTACGAGCAGTACTTC.

The chain joins TRBV5-1 to TRBJ2-1; 8 bases map to TRBD2. Germline CDR1 reads SGHRS; CDR2 reads YFSETQ. This CDR3 has 16 amino acids. The trim removed 5 bases at V and 1 base at J, leaving 8 bases unmatched. DNA for the CDR3: TGCGCCAGCAGAAAGGACGGGACTAGTTCCTACAATGAGCAGTTCTTC. Protein: CASRKDGTSSYNEQFF.

The chain couples TRBV2 to TRBJ2-7; D is possibly TRBD1 (6 bases). Germline CDR1 SNHLY, CDR2 FYNNEI. This CDR3 comprises 14 residues. Trimming cost V 7 bases and J 6 bases, with 19 bases left between them. CDR3 DNA sequence: TGTGCCAGCAATAACAGGGACATTTCCCGCGAGCAGTACTTC. Its translation is CASNNRDISREQYF.

This clone was detected a few times. The chain couples TRBV6-1 to TRBJ1-5; possibly TRBD1 for D (6 bases). The germline gives CDR1 MNHNS, CDR2 SASEGT. The length of the CDR3 is 17 residues. V was cut by 0 bases and J by 0 bases, with 12 bases left in between. CDR3 sequence (DNA): TGTGCCAGCAGTGAAGCCCACAGGGTCGGTAGCAATCAGCCCCAGCATTTT. This encodes CASSEAHRVGSNQPQHF.

The chain couples TRBV30 to TRBJ1-4, with D possibly TRBD1 on 6 matching bases. Between the trimmed V and J ends, which lost 1 base and 3 bases, there was a span of 12 bases. The length of the CDR3 is 15 residues. Germline CDR1 GTSNPN, CDR2 SVGIG (reference sequence). CDR3 region: CAWSDVGAPNEKLFF. CDR3 coding DNA: TGTGCCTGGAGTGACGTGGGGGCGCCTAATGAAAAACTGTTTTTT. Looking up the rest from reference TRBV30 and TRBJ1-4 gives the full variable domain: SQTIHQWPATLVQPVGSPLSLECTVEGTSNPNLYWYRQAAGRGLQLLFYSVGIGQISSEVPQNLSASRPQDRQFILSSKKLLLSDSGFYLCAWSDVGAPNEKLFFGSGTQLSVL.

The chain joins TRBV7-6 to TRBJ2-5, with TRBD1 matching over 8 bases. The junction had 15 bases not matched to a gene; V was cut back by 1 base and J by 5 bases. Germline CDR1 SGHVS, CDR2 FNYEAQ. The length of the CDR3 is 18 residues. This chain's CDR3 is CASSLGFRLQGAEETQYF. The CDR3 region has the DNA TGTGCCAGCAGCTTAGGATTTCGTCTCCAGGGGGCAGAGGAGACCCAGTACTTC.

This chain uses TRBV7-8 with TRBJ2-7, with D tentatively TRBD1 (7 bases). In germline, CDR1 is SGHVS, CDR2 FQNEAQ. The CDR3 contains 13 residues. V was cut by 10 bases and J by 6 bases, with 19 bases left in between. CDR3 nucleotide sequence: TGTGCCACAGGGGCCCAGGAGGGGGCCGAGCAGTACTTC. Protein product: CATGAQEGAEQYF.

V is TRBV6-4 and J is TRBJ1-1, with D tentatively TRBD1 (5 bases). The CDR3 contains 13 residues. The germline CDR1 and CDR2 sequences are MRHNA and SNTAGT. The V gene lost 9 bases and the J gene lost 0 bases, with 11 bases spanning the gap. CDR3 amino acids: CASGAEMNTEAFF. The CDR3 DNA reads TGTGCCAGTGGGGCAGAGATGAACACTGAAGCTTTCTTT.

This clone was recorded a few times. The chain uses TRBV10-1 and TRBJ2-7; 7 positions agree with TRBD2. Losses at the gene ends were 4 bases for V and 1 base for J; bases not matched to a gene: 4. The germline CDR1 and CDR2 sequences are WNHNN and SYGVQD (reference sequence). The CDR3 sequence is 14 residues long. CDR3 amino acids: CASSVSSGSYEQYF. As DNA, the CDR3 is TGCGCCAGCAGTGTTTCTAGCGGTTCCTACGAGCAGTACTTC.

CDR3 loop: CAWIRAGFNSGNTIYF. CDR3 nucleotide sequence: TGTGCCTGGATCCGTGCAGGTTTCAACTCTGGAAACACCATATATTTT. V is TRBV30 and J is TRBJ1-3; D is ambiguous. CDR1 and CDR2 (germline): GTSNPN, SVGIG (reference sequence). V was pared by 4 bases and J by 0 bases, with 16 bases between. The CDR3 sequence is 16 residues long.

V and J are TRBV18 and TRBJ1-5; 8 bases map to TRBD1. The CDR3 length is 14 residues. The V gene end was trimmed by 3 bases and the J gene end by 7 bases; junction bases not matched to a gene: 5. The V gene's germline CDR1 is KGHSH and CDR2 LQKENI. CDR3 sequence (DNA): TGTGCCAGCTCACCCGACAGGGGAGGGCAGCCCCAGCATTTT. Translating it yields CASSPDRGGQPQHF. Variable domain in full (rest from reference TRBV18 and TRBJ1-5): NAGVMQNPRHLVRRRGQEARLRCSPMKGHSHVYWYRQLPEEGLKFMVYLQKENIIDESGMPKERFSAEFPKEGPSILRIQQVVRGDSAAYFCASSPDRGGQPQHFGDGTRLSIL.

The rearrangement links TRBV7-9 to TRBJ2-5, with D perhaps TRBD1 or TRBD2 (5 bases each). The germline CDR1 and CDR2 sequences are SEHNR and FQNEAQ (reference sequence). V lost 1 base and J 0 bases, leaving 6 bases between the germline ends. The CDR3 runs to 14 residues. The CDR3 bases are TGTGCCAGCAGCTTAGAGGGACACCAAGAGACCCAGTACTTC. It codes for CASSLEGHQETQYF.

The table lists this clone with a count of one. CDR3 coding DNA: TGCGCCAGCAGCCAAAAGGGGGCCGGCTCAACTAATGAAAAACTGTTTTTT. This gives the protein CASSQKGAGSTNEKLFF. The rearrangement uses TRBV4-1 and TRBJ1-4, with 7 bases matching TRBD1. The CDR3 loop spans 17 amino acids. Germline CDR1 and CDR2: MGHRA and YSYEKL. The J segment lost 0 bases and the V segment lost 2 bases, leaving 6 bases of the junction unmatched.

Only one count was recorded for this clone. The J gene is TRBJ2-3, the V gene TRBV5-1, with 9 bases lining up with TRBD2. CDR3 size: 15 residues. V shed 2 bases, J shed 3 bases, and the junction held 4 bases outside the gene matches. Germline lookup yields CDR1 SGHRS and CDR2 YFSETQ. The CDR3 bases are TGCGCCAGCAGCTTCCTAGCGGGATTGACAGATACGCAGTATTTT. This encodes CASSFLAGLTDTQYF.

V usage is TRBV11-2 and J usage is TRBJ2-7; 12 bases agree with TRBD2. The CDR3 is 15 amino acids. Trimming at V came to 5 bases and at J to 7 bases, leaving 9 bases not matched to a gene. The germline gives CDR1 SGHAT, CDR2 FQNNGV. CDR3: CASSPRLAGVDEQYF. CDR3 in DNA: TGTGCCAGCAGCCCGAGACTAGCGGGAGTGGATGAGCAGTACTTC.